A single sample gave rise to the 26 T cell receptor beta chains below, sequenced in a study of post-analysis software for immune sequencing data. Study-level findings and limits: Higher frequency in patients than in controls was seen for about five TRBV segments, with TRBV5-6, TRBV5-1 and TRBV20-1 among them.

These receptors are not linked to any known antigen. Incorporated into the TCR beta cDNA libraries were unique molecular identifiers, which served to reduce PCR and sequencing biases. TCRdb itself ran the PCR reads through MiXCR, one entry per CDR3 protein. The table includes about 810,000 distinct CDR3 sequences, 53% detected once. Specimen: blood. The receptors were sampled from a girl aged 10-17 years with multiple sclerosis.

The rearrangement links TRBV4-1 to TRBJ2-7; no clear D. Trimming pared 1 base from V and 0 bases from J, leaving 7 bases between. The CDR3 sequence is 14 residues long. Germline CDR1 reads MGHRA; CDR2 reads YSYEKL. CDR3 loop: CASSQGPGSYEQYF. Here the CDR3 DNA reads TGCGCCAGCAGCCAAGGTCCGGGCTCCTACGAGCAGTACTTC.

For the CDR3, the DNA is TGCGCCAGCAGCTTCAGTCGGGACAGCCACCTAGGGAACTATGGCTACACCTTC. This codes for CASSFSRDSHLGNYGYTF. The chain has TRBV5-1 and TRBJ1-2, with 7 bases aligning to TRBD1. CDR1 is SGHRS and CDR2 is YFSETQ in the germline V gene. Trimming cost V 2 bases and J 2 bases; bases outside gene matches: 15. The CDR3 totals 18 residues.

The V and J genes are TRBV10-3 and TRBJ2-3, with no clear D. V was clipped by 7 bases and J by 2 bases, with 16 bases between them. Germline V gives CDR1 ENHRY, CDR2 SYGVKD. The length of the CDR3 is 15 residues. CDR3 sequence: CAINEQDLTTDTQYF. For the CDR3, the DNA is TGTGCCATCAACGAGCAGGACCTAACCACAGATACGCAGTATTTT.

In its sample, this clonotype was seen many times. The chain has TRBV5-1 and TRBJ1-2, with D perhaps TRBD1 (5 bases). V was cut by 0 bases and J by 8 bases, with 14 bases left in between. CDR1 and CDR2 (germline): SGHRS, YFSETQ. CDR3 size: 14 residues. DNA for the CDR3: TGCGCCAGCAGCTTGGGACAGCTCTCCTCCGGCTACACCTTC. Translating gives CASSLGQLSSGYTF.

There are a few counts of this clonotype. V usage is TRBV7-3 and J usage is TRBJ2-1; 12 positions agree with TRBD2. The CDR3 is 15 residues long. Unmatched junction bases numbered 0, after V lost 1 base and J lost 5 bases. The germline CDR1 and CDR2 sequences are SGHTA and FQGTGA. In DNA form, the CDR3 reads TGTGCCAGCAGCTTAAGACTAGCGGGGGACAATGAGCAGTTCTTC. Translated: CASSLRLAGDNEQFF.

There are a few counts of this clonotype. The gene calls are TRBV5-1 and TRBJ2-5; D gene ambiguous. The tail of the sequence fits TRBJ2-7 better, so the J call may be wrong. CDR3 length: 14 amino acids. The germline gives CDR1 SGHRS, CDR2 YFSETQ. CDR3 protein: CASSLALANYEQYF. CDR3 bases: TGCGCCAGCAGCTTGGCCCTGGCCAACTACGAGCAGTACTTC.

The chain carries TRBV6-6 and TRBJ1-6; D remains ambiguous. The CDR3 runs to 13 residues. Germline-derived CDR1 and CDR2 are MNHNY and SVGAGI (reference sequence). The V and J ends lost 4 bases and 5 bases respectively, with 6 bases between them. The CDR3 nucleotides read TGTGCCAGCAGTTTAGTTAATAATTCACCCCTCCACTTT. Its translation is CASSLVNNSPLHF.

In its sample, this clonotype was seen once. This chain uses TRBV6-5 with TRBJ2-5; 13 bases align to TRBD2. With 4 bases clipped from V and 5 bases from J, the junction kept 4 bases outside the gene matches. The CDR3 is 15 residues long. CDR1 is MNHEY, CDR2 SVGAGI, per germline. CDR3 sequence reads: CASSSRTSGSETQYF. The CDR3 bases are TGTGCCAGCAGTTCCCGGACTAGCGGGAGCGAGACCCAGTACTTC.

The rearrangement uses TRBV7-9 and TRBJ2-7; possibly TRBD2 for D (5 bases). The tail of the sequence fits TRBJ2-5 better, so the J call may be wrong. The CDR3 spans 14 residues. Germline CDR1 SEHNR, CDR2 FQNEAQ (reference sequence). The CDR3 loop reads CASSLGVSAETQYF. In nucleotides, the CDR3 is TGTGCCAGCAGCTTAGGGGTTAGCGCGGAGACCCAGTACTTC.

This chain uses TRBV20-1 with TRBJ2-1; TRBD2 agrees at 13 bases. V lost 2 bases and J lost 13; bases outside the gene matches: 5. Germline CDR1 reads DFQATT; CDR2 reads SNEGSKA (reference sequence). The CDR3 covers 13 residues. CDR3 loop: CSARTSGRAGQFF. The CDR3 DNA reads TGCAGTGCTAGAACTAGCGGGAGGGCCGGTCAGTTCTTC.

The chain recombines TRBV12-3 or TRBV12-4 with TRBJ1-2, with D possibly matching TRBD1 (5 bases). The CDR3 runs to 12 residues. Trimming shortened V by 5 bases and J by 11 bases, and 15 bases separated the two germline ends. CDR3 sequence: CASSMSGREYTF. CDR3 DNA: TGTGCCAGCAGTATGTCGGGACGGGAATACACCTTC.

This clonotype was picked up one time. The rearrangement uses TRBV12-5 and TRBJ2-4; 9 bases match TRBD1. The better agreement between TRBJ2-7 and the DNA end casts doubt on the J call. The CDR3 runs to 15 residues. Germline V gene sequence: CDR1 LGHNT, CDR2 FRNRAP. CDR3 sequence: CASGTRDRATYEQYF. CDR3 nucleotide sequence: TGTGCTAGTGGTACTAGGGACAGGGCAACCTACGAGCAGTACTTC.

The sample holds a few counts of this clonotype. The chain carries TRBV6-6 and TRBJ2-7; D gene unclear. Per germline, CDR1 MNHNY and CDR2 SVGAGI (reference sequence). The CDR3 length is 11 residues. V lost 2 bases and J lost 7, with 6 bases in between. The CDR3 region is CASSYAREQYF. Here the CDR3 DNA reads TGTGCCAGCAGTTACGCCAGAGAGCAGTACTTC.

Worth noting for this clonotype: Mismatch with germline at one junction end may stem from a read error. The chain uses TRBV9 and TRBJ1-1; D is undetermined. The CDR3 totals 14 residues. Germline V gives CDR1 SGDLS, CDR2 YYNGEE. The CDR3 nucleotides are TGCGCCAGCAGCGTACTCTCACGGGACACTGAAGCTTTCTTT. The encoded protein is CASSVLSRDTEAFF.

A few counts support this clonotype. The chain carries TRBV7-9 and TRBJ1-1; maybe TRBD1 (5 bases). The CDR3 runs to 14 residues. Per germline, CDR1 SEHNR and CDR2 FQNEAQ (reference sequence). Trimming shortened V by 3 bases and J by 0 bases, and 8 bases separated the two germline ends. CDR3 nucleotides: TGTGCCAGCAGCTTGACAGAATTGAACACTGAAGCTTTCTTT. It translates to CASSLTELNTEAFF.

This clonotype was detected only a few times. The chain is built from TRBV7-9 and TRBJ1-2; maybe TRBD1 (6 bases). Germline-derived CDR1 and CDR2 are SEHNR and FQNEAQ (reference sequence). V was trimmed by 5 bases and J by 4 bases, leaving 20 bases between them. This CDR3 is built from 16 residues. The CDR3 protein is CASSQTQGMAVYGYTF. The DNA of the CDR3 is TGTGCCAGCAGCCAAACCCAGGGGATGGCTGTCTATGGCTACACCTTC.

This clonotype was recorded once. The genes are TRBV29-1 and TRBJ1-2, with D perhaps matching TRBD1 (6 bases). The CDR3 length is 12 residues. V lost 5 bases to trimming and J lost 5 bases, with 12 bases between them. Germline V CDR1 and CDR2: SQVTM, ANQGSEA. The chain's CDR3 is CSVTGTEYGYTF. CDR3 sequence (DNA): TGCAGCGTTACAGGGACGGAATATGGCTACACCTTC. Supplemented by reference TRBV29-1 and TRBJ1-2, the full variable domain reads SAVISQKPSRDICQRGTSLTIQCQVDSQVTMMFWYRQQPGQSLTLIATANQGSEATYESGFVIDKFPISRPNLTFSTLTVSNMSPEDSSIYLCSVTGTEYGYTFGSGTRLTVV.

The chain uses TRBV6-5 and TRBJ2-7, with 10 bases matching TRBD2. The ends lost 5 bases at V and 5 bases at J; junction bases unmatched: 12. CDR3 length: 16 amino acids. The V gene's germline CDR1 is MNHEY and CDR2 SVGAGI. CDR3 loop: CASSPRPGLAFHEQYF. The CDR3 DNA reads as TGTGCCAGCAGTCCAAGACCGGGACTAGCGTTCCACGAGCAGTACTTC.

In this sample, this clonotype turned up a few times. The V gene is TRBV29-1, the J gene TRBJ2-7; 14 nucleotides match TRBD2. This CDR3 has 14 residues. Germline CDR1 and CDR2: SQVTM and ANQGSEA. The V gene end was trimmed by 4 bases and the J gene end by 4 bases; junction bases not matched to a gene: 3. Here the CDR3 DNA reads TGCAGCGTTGGGGGACTAGCGGGGGTTTACGAGCAGTACTTC. This gives the protein CSVGGLAGVYEQYF.

The gene calls are TRBV24-1 and TRBJ2-1; 8 bases agree with TRBD1. CDR1 is KGHDR and CDR2 is SFDVKD in the germline V gene. The CDR3 sequence is 16 residues long. V lost 3 bases and J lost 4; bases outside the gene matches: 7. This CDR3 reads CATSDNTGGKYNEQFF. The CDR3 coding sequence is TGTGCCACCAGTGATAATACAGGGGGGAAATACAATGAGCAGTTCTTC.

This clonotype has a handful of counts. The rearrangement joins TRBV6-5 to TRBJ2-5; D gene unclear. Germline assignment: CDR1 MNHEY and CDR2 SVGAGI. Trimming cost V 5 bases and J 1 base, with 8 bases left between them. The CDR3 length is 13 residues. The CDR3 nucleotides are TGTGCCAGCAGTACCCTAATCCAAGAGACCCAGTACTTC. It is translated as CASSTLIQETQYF.

This clonotype was recorded a few times. This chain joins TRBV5-1 and TRBJ2-1, with 10 bases aligning to TRBD2. The CDR3 is 15 residues long. The germline V gene encodes CDR1 SGHRS and CDR2 YFSETQ. With 2 bases clipped from V and 8 bases from J, the junction kept 7 bases outside the gene matches. CDR3 sequence reads: CASSFLAGGGDEQFF. CDR3 coding DNA: TGCGCCAGCAGCTTTTTAGCGGGAGGAGGAGATGAGCAGTTCTTC.

J is TRBJ2-1 and V is TRBV27; the match to TRBD1 covers 9 bases. The junction had 14 bases not matched to a gene; V was cut back by 4 bases and J by 7 bases. Germline CDR1 MNHEY, CDR2 SMNVEV (reference sequence). The CDR3 extends over 17 amino acids. The CDR3 nucleotides read TGTGCCAGCAGTTCCCCTTCCCGGGACAGGGAAAGGAATGAGCAGTTCTTC. Its translation is CASSSPSRDRERNEQFF.

This clonotype was recorded a few times. The chain carries TRBV29-1 and TRBJ1-5, with 8 positions matching TRBD1. The CDR3 consists of 16 residues. Per germline, CDR1 SQVTM and CDR2 ANQGSEA. V was clipped by 7 bases and J by 1 base; unmatched bases: 12. CDR3 amino acids: CSALLTGEVSNQPQHF. In DNA form, the CDR3 reads TGCAGCGCCCTACTGACAGGGGAAGTGAGCAATCAGCCCCAGCATTTT.

The V gene is TRBV5-1, the J gene TRBJ2-3; 11 nucleotides align to TRBD2. V was clipped by 0 bases and J by 2 bases; unmatched bases: 8. The CDR3 contains 18 residues. Looked up from germline, CDR1 is SGHRS and CDR2 is YFSETQ. The CDR3 region is CASSLAPRLAGTTDTQYF. The CDR3 coding sequence is TGCGCCAGCAGCTTGGCCCCGAGACTAGCGGGGACCACAGATACGCAGTATTTT.

The chain uses TRBV20-1 and TRBJ2-1; D is undetermined. Germline values: CDR1 DFQATT, CDR2 SNEGSKA (reference sequence). V was pared by 1 base and J by 2 bases, with 9 bases between. The CDR3 has 14 amino acids. The CDR3 region has the DNA TGCAGTGCTAGAGGGACCTTCCCCTACAATGAGCAGTTCTTC. Protein sequence: CSARGTFPYNEQFF.